This T cell receptor beta chain emerged from a study of blood T cell repertoires in COVID-19. Across the study: Specimens from acute and convalescent COVID-19 originated in the United States, Italy and Spain. Nucleic acid was either cDNA or gDNA, and it came from T cells, B-cell-depleted T cells, or PBMCs.

Authors' processing steps: Estimation of nucleated cell counts was performed using reference gene primer amplification. Profiling relied on immunoSEQ multiplex PCR, and the TCRdb table lists in-frame clones only, not all of them. V, J and clone size were drawn from that table, and D and trimming were deduced from the DNA. The profile covers about 47,000 clones, with roughly 80% appearing a single time and 2.5% taken by the ten largest. The V gene's germline CDR1 is SGHAT and CDR2 FQNNGV. There are 14 residues in the CDR3. With 4 bases removed from V and 1 base from J, the gap between germline ends came to 9 bases.

Sequenced material: peripheral blood. This receptor was obtained from a middle-aged man with acute or convalescent COVID-19. The genes are TRBV11-2 and TRBJ2-3, with D maybe TRBD1 (5 bases). This CDR3 is CASSSRVGTDTQYF. CDR3 nucleotide sequence: TGTGCCAGCAGCTCCAGGGTGGGCACAGATACGCAGTATTTT. Drawing the rest from reference TRBV11-2 and TRBJ2-3, the complete variable domain is EAGVAQSPRYKIIEKRQSVAFWCNPISGHATLYWYQQILGQGPKLLIQFQNNGVVDDSQLPKDRFSAERLKGVDSTLKIQPAKLEDSAVYLCASSSRVGTDTQYFGPGTRLTVL.